This T cell receptor beta chain was sequenced for a study of beta chain features in type 1 diabetes. Every bit of the isolated RNA underwent reverse transcription, so sequencing read expressed TCRB transcripts. Clones were sequenced by immunoSEQ multiplex PCR, and TCRdb holds only the in-frame ones, with some missing. The sample consists of around 300,000 clones, roughly 8% of them appearing once. This clone came up a few times. The germline V gene has CDR1 MDHEN and CDR2 SYDVKM. The CDR3 totals 12 residues. V was clipped by 6 bases and J by 5 bases, with 7 bases between them. The chain is built from TRBV28 and TRBJ2-2; no clear D gene. The specimen sequenced was central memory CD4+ T cells from blood. This clonotype originated in a young woman in good health. CDR3 loop: CASRTVTGELFF. The CDR3 bases are TGTGCCAGCAGGACGGTGACCGGGGAGCTGTTTTTT. Filled out from reference TRBV28 and TRBJ2-2, the complete variable domain reads DVKVTQSSRYLVKRTGEKVFLECVQDMDHENMFWYRQDPGLGLRLIYFSYDVKMKEKGDIPEGYSVSREKKERFSLILESASTNQTSMYLCASRTVTGELFFGEGSRLTVL.